This TCR beta chain came from a study of breast tumors, draining lymph nodes, adjacent tissues. Overall study findings and caveats: Most tumor T cells seemingly derive from lymph node, then expand in tumor. Luminal-like breast cancer showed significantly higher tumor–nontumor repertoire similarity than basal-like. Tumor repertoires ranked between lymph nodes and nontumor tissue in diversity, with V and J gene preferences.

Axillary draining lymph nodes of breast cancer patients supplied the node samples. TCRdb processed the multiplex PCR reads anew with MiXCR; each CDR3 protein has one entry. Found here are 170,000 or so distinct CDR3 sequences, 30% to 35% of them singletons; the top ten hold about 3.9%. This clonotype was observed at least ten times. Its antigen is unidentified. The V gene's germline CDR1 is SGHAT and CDR2 FQNNGV. The CDR3 runs to 18 residues. Losses at the gene ends were 5 bases for V and 6 bases for J; bases not matched to a gene: 16. Material for sequencing was axillary lymph node tissue. V is TRBV11-2 and J is TRBJ2-1, with 10 bases identical to TRBD2. This TCR was recovered from a female donor with breast cancer. Some clones in this sample may be carry-over from other donors' samples. DNA for the CDR3: TGTGCCAGCAGCCTCTCCCTCCCCCCAGCGGGAGGGTCCAATGAGCAGTTCTTC. It yields the protein CASSLSLPPAGGSNEQFF.